A single sample is the source of the 18 T cell receptor beta chains below, sequenced in a study of blood T cells in healthy people across ages (dated by TCRdb to between 2014 and 2016). The library was produced with 5' RACE. These reads were obtained on an Illumina HiSeq 2500. The second PCR ran for roughly 7 to 11 cycles and used a J-beta primer mix along with a sample-barcoded 5' primer. The public reads were reprocessed in TCRdb via fastp at Q25 and MiXCR, keeping in-frame beta chains. Every distinct CDR3 protein forms one entry, paired with its most common genes and DNA. For this sample there are about a million distinct CDR3 sequences; around 54% appear just once. About a fifth of the sample goes to the ten largest clones. Sample: blood. These receptors originate from a woman aged 55-69 years in good health.

This clonotype was counted a single time. The chain joins TRBV5-5 to TRBJ2-3; 11 bases agree with TRBD2. There are 15 residues in the CDR3. The V gene's germline CDR1 is SGHKS and CDR2 YYEKEE (reference sequence). Germline trimming cut 4 bases from V and 8 bases from J; bases unmatched to any gene: 9. The CDR3 sequence is CASSPPGLAAGTQYF. In DNA form, the CDR3 reads TGTGCCAGCAGCCCCCCGGGACTAGCGGCAGGTACGCAGTATTTT.

The CDR3 here is CASSIHSEAFF. The CDR3 DNA is TGTGCCAGCAGCATCCACAGTGAAGCTTTCTTT. V usage is TRBV7-9 and J usage is TRBJ1-1; D is unresolved. The CDR3 length is 11 residues. Germline V lookup: CDR1 SEHNR, CDR2 FQNEAQ (reference sequence). Trimming pared 5 bases from V and 7 bases from J, leaving 8 bases between.

The chain joins TRBV6-5 to TRBJ2-3; tentatively, D is TRBD2 (6 bases). Germline CDR1 and CDR2: MNHEY and SVGAGI. The V end lost 10 bases, the J end lost 3 bases, and 20 bases lay between the germline ends. The CDR3 runs 15 residues. This CDR3 is CATRDLRGLTDTQYF. The CDR3 nucleotides are TGTGCCACCCGGGACTTAAGGGGCCTTACAGATACGCAGTATTTT.

This clonotype turned up a few times. V and J are TRBV7-6 and TRBJ2-7; TRBD1 matches at 8 bases. The junction had 6 bases not matched to a gene; V was cut back by 1 base and J by 4 bases. Germline V CDR1 and CDR2: SGHVS, FNYEAQ. The CDR3 spans 15 residues. The CDR3 DNA follows: TGTGCCAGCAGCTTAGGGACAGGGTTGTCGTACGAGCAGTACTTC. Protein sequence: CASSLGTGLSYEQYF.

About this clonotype: This sequence may be a read error, since a much larger clone differs from it by one base. The rearrangement uses TRBV25-1 and TRBJ2-5; D remains ambiguous. Germline loops: CDR1 MGHDK, CDR2 SYGVNS. The CDR3 length is 11 residues. CDR3 region: CAGSAQETQYF. CDR3 coding DNA: TGTGCCGGCAGTGCACAAGAGACCCAGTACTTC.

The CDR3: CAISETGRGYTF. CDR3 nucleotide sequence: TGTGCCATCAGTGAGACGGGTCGGGGCTACACCTTC. V usage is TRBV10-3 and J usage is TRBJ1-2; D gene unclear. V gave up 2 bases and J gave up 8 bases, with 9 bases separating them. CDR1 and CDR2 from the germline V gene are ENHRY and SYGVKD. The CDR3 is 12 amino acids.

The chain recombines TRBV4-1 with TRBJ2-1; 7 nucleotides agree with TRBD2. Germline V CDR1 and CDR2: MGHRA, YSYEKL. The CDR3 is 12 amino acids. Losses at the gene ends were 3 bases for V and 11 bases for J; bases not matched to a gene: 4. The CDR3: CASSHVGTKQFF. The CDR3 DNA sequence: TGCGCCAGCAGCCACGTCGGGACTAAGCAGTTCTTC.

The rearrangement uses TRBV6-6 and TRBJ2-1; TRBD1 matches 7 bases. Unmatched junction bases numbered 8, after V lost 2 bases and J lost 7 bases. The CDR3 spans 15 residues. Germline V gives CDR1 MNHNY, CDR2 SVGAGI (reference sequence). CDR3 bases: TGTGCCAGCAGTTACCAGACAGGGCCGGGTAATGAGCAGTTCTTC. Protein sequence: CASSYQTGPGNEQFF.

The chain combines TRBV6-5 with TRBJ2-2; D is possibly TRBD1 or TRBD2 (5 bases each). The CDR3 consists of 15 residues. Germline lookup yields CDR1 MNHEY and CDR2 SVGAGI. The V gene lost 0 bases and the J gene lost 0 bases, with 5 bases spanning the gap. CDR3 DNA sequence: TGTGCCAGCAGTTACTCGGGACCGAACACCGGGGAGCTGTTTTTT. It specifies CASSYSGPNTGELFF.

This clonotype was picked up a small number of times. The rearrangement uses TRBV12-3 or TRBV12-4 and TRBJ2-6; no reliable D call. CDR3 size: 13 residues. Trimming shortened V by 6 bases and J by 3 bases, and 6 bases separated the two germline ends. CDR3 nucleotides: TGTGCCAGCAGGCTTGGTGGGGCCAACGTCCTGACTTTC. Its protein product is CASRLGGANVLTF.

This clonotype was seen only once. The chain recombines TRBV7-9 with TRBJ2-5; 9 bases map to TRBD2. TRBJ2-7 matches the DNA end more closely, so the J call is doubtful. CDR1 and CDR2 (germline): SEHNR, FQNEAQ (reference sequence). CDR3 length: 16 amino acids. The CDR3 region is CATSRVGGRASYEQYF. CDR3 bases: TGTGCCACCTCCCGAGTAGGCGGGAGGGCCAGTTACGAGCAGTACTTC.

This chain joins TRBV20-1 and TRBJ2-7; 8 nucleotides match TRBD1. The tail of the sequence fits TRBJ2-4 better, so the J call may be wrong. CDR1 is DFQATT and CDR2 is SNEGSKA in the germline V gene (reference sequence). This CDR3 region has 10 residues. CDR3 amino acids: CGGQGDIQYF. For the CDR3, the DNA is TGCGGAGGACAGGGTGACATTCAGTACTTC.

The sample holds a few counts of this clonotype. The genes are TRBV7-2 and TRBJ2-4, with 8 bases identical to TRBD2. J was trimmed by 0 bases and V by 9 bases; bases with no gene match: 22. CDR1 is SGHTA, CDR2 FQGNSA, per germline. There are 20 residues in the CDR3. Here the CDR3 reads CASSPRDLAGILGAKNIQYF. DNA of the CDR3: TGTGCCAGTAGCCCTCGGGACTTAGCGGGAATCTTGGGAGCCAAAAACATTCAGTACTTC.

Here the CDR3 DNA reads TGTGCCAGCAGCCAAGTAGGCGGGTTGGTAGGTGAGCAGTTCTTC. It specifies CASSQVGGLVGEQFF. The chain combines TRBV3-1 with TRBJ2-1, with a possible D match to TRBD2 (5 bases). This CDR3 has 15 residues. CDR1 and CDR2 (germline): LGHDT, YNNKEL (reference sequence). V was trimmed by 1 base and J by 9 bases, leaving 16 bases between them.

J is TRBJ2-1 and V is TRBV6-5, with a possible D match to TRBD2 (5 bases). CDR1 MNHEY and CDR2 SVGAGI come from the germline V gene. V was cut by 0 bases and J by 9 bases, with 15 bases left in between. The CDR3 runs 15 residues. The CDR3 region has the DNA TGTGCCAGCAGTTACTCGAAACCGCTAGCAAGTGAGCAGTTCTTC. Encoded protein: CASSYSKPLASEQFF.

A remark on this clonotype: One junction end does not reproduce the germline sequence, and a read error may be involved. The chain couples TRBV7-6 to TRBJ2-3, with 8 bases matching TRBD2. Germline V gene lookup returns CDR1 SGHVS and CDR2 FNYEAQ. The CDR3 is 16 residues long. CDR3 sequence reads: CVSSKPAGGPSPAQYF. In nucleotides, the CDR3 is TGTGTCAGCAGCAAACCGGCGGGAGGCCCCAGTCCTGCGCAGTATTTT. The variable domain in full, completed from reference TRBV7-6 and TRBJ2-3, reads GAGVSQSPRYKVTKRGQDVALRCDPISGHVSLYWYRQALGQGPEFLTYFNYEAQQDKSGLPNDRFSAERPEGSISTLTIQRTEQRDSAMYRCVSSKPAGGPSPAQYFGPGTRLTVL.

This clonotype was picked up a small number of times. The chain combines TRBV29-1 with TRBJ2-3; 10 bases are shared with TRBD2. The CDR3 loop spans 15 amino acids. Germline CDR1 reads SQVTM; CDR2 reads ANQGSEA. J lost 6 bases, V lost 7 bases, and 13 bases had no gene match. DNA of the CDR3: TGCAGCGCATCACTATCTAGCGGGAGTATGGATACGCAGTATTTT. Translation gives CSASLSSGSMDTQYF.

This clonotype was recorded only once. The chain couples TRBV28 to TRBJ2-5; 12 bases line up with TRBD1. The trim removed 6 bases at V and 5 bases at J, leaving 7 bases unmatched. CDR1 is MDHEN, CDR2 SYDVKM, per germline. The CDR3 loop spans 15 amino acids. CDR3 DNA sequence: TGTGCCAGCAGGAAAGGGACAGGGGGCTTTGAGACCCAGTACTTC. It specifies CASRKGTGGFETQYF.